The 10 T cell receptor beta chains listed next were all sequenced from one sample in a study of T cells in Graves' hyperthyroidism and ophthalmopathy. Regions amplified from RNA transcripts were the TCR beta CDR3 regions. Carried out on the TCR CDR3, a first-round RT-PCR used the HTBI primer set. One entry per CDR3 protein results from TCRdb running MiXCR on the multiplex PCR reads. The sample includes about 700,000 distinct CDR3 sequences, 13% to 15% seen only once; the top ten take roughly 10%. The sequencing sample was made of blood. The receptors were sampled from a woman aged 18-30 years with Graves' hyperthyroidism.

This clonotype was observed many times. The gene calls are TRBV18 and TRBJ2-1, with 9 positions matching TRBD1. V lost 3 bases to trimming and J lost 8 bases; unmatched junction nucleotides: 8. This CDR3 contains 15 residues. Germline assignment: CDR1 KGHSH and CDR2 LQKENI. This CDR3 reads CASSPRDRDGDEQFF. CDR3 DNA: TGTGCCAGCTCACCCCGGGACAGGGACGGCGATGAGCAGTTCTTC.

This clonotype was observed many times. The chain combines TRBV12-3 or TRBV12-4 with TRBJ2-7; 8 bases agree with TRBD1. This CDR3 spans 12 amino acids. The V gene end was trimmed by 7 bases and the J gene end by 3 bases; junction bases not matched to a gene: 2. The CDR3 nucleotides read TGTGCCAGCAATACAGGGGGCTACGAGCAGTACTTC. It codes for CASNTGGYEQYF.

The rearrangement uses TRBV6-2 or TRBV6-3 and TRBJ2-5; maybe TRBD2 (5 bases). Per the germline V gene, CDR1 is MNHEY and CDR2 is SVGEGT. V lost 5 bases and J lost 2, with 12 bases in between. This CDR3 spans 14 amino acids. The chain's CDR3 is CASSPRTEQETQYF. In nucleotides, the CDR3 is TGTGCCAGCAGTCCCCGGACTGAGCAAGAGACCCAGTACTTC.

This clonotype was recorded at least ten times. The chain employs TRBV6-2 or TRBV6-3 and TRBJ1-2, with TRBD1 matching 8 bases. The CDR3 runs to 16 residues. V lost 5 bases and J lost 5; bases outside the gene matches: 13. CDR1 is MNHEY and CDR2 is SVGEGT in the germline V gene. In DNA, the CDR3 is TGTGCCAGCAGTGTCCCGGGACAGGCCCGCTGGTATGGCTACACCTTC. This gives the protein CASSVPGQARWYGYTF.

In this sample, this clonotype turned up many times. The chain carries TRBV28 and TRBJ1-1, with a tentative D call TRBD1 (5 bases). From germline, CDR1 is MDHEN and CDR2 SYDVKM. The CDR3 spans 13 residues. V was clipped by 7 bases and J by 1 base, with 10 bases between them. The CDR3, as DNA: TGTGCCAGCACCAGGGTAGGGAACACTGAAGCTTTCTTT. Amino acids: CASTRVGNTEAFF.

This clonotype was seen repeatedly, ten times or more. The CDR3 region is CAWSPGTLNTEAFF. DNA for the CDR3: TGTGCCTGGTCTCCCGGGACACTAAACACTGAAGCTTTCTTT. The chain carries TRBV30 and TRBJ1-1, with D perhaps TRBD1 (6 bases). The CDR3 length is 14 residues. Germline CDR1 GTSNPN, CDR2 SVGIG (reference sequence). Trimming left V 5 bases short and J 2 bases short, with 15 bases between.

There are a few counts of this clonotype. J is TRBJ2-6 and V is TRBV7-9, with D unclear. Germline CDR1 reads SEHNR; CDR2 reads FQNEAQ (reference sequence). The V and J ends lost 4 bases and 0 bases respectively, with 4 bases between them. The CDR3 is made up of 14 amino acids. The CDR3 region is CASSYASGANVLTF. The DNA for the CDR3 is TGTGCCAGCAGCTATGCCTCTGGGGCCAACGTCCTGACTTTC.

The chain recombines TRBV7-9 with TRBJ2-7; D is undetermined. Germline CDR1 SEHNR, CDR2 FQNEAQ (reference sequence). V shed 0 bases and J shed 1 base, with 10 bases lying between them. This CDR3 is 15 amino acids long. The CDR3 DNA follows: TGTGCCAGCAGCTTAGCGCTATCTCGGTCCTACGAGCAGTACTTC. Translating it yields CASSLALSRSYEQYF.

The V call is TRBV11-1, the J call TRBJ2-6, with D tentatively TRBD1 or TRBD2 (7 bases each). The CDR3 loop spans 18 amino acids. V was pared by 5 bases and J by 0 bases, with 17 bases between. Per the germline V gene, CDR1 is SGHAT and CDR2 is FQDESV (reference sequence). For the CDR3, the DNA is TGTGCCAGCAGCCCTATTGGCAGGGGGGGCTCTGGGGCCAACGTCCTGACTTTC. Its protein product is CASSPIGRGGSGANVLTF.

The sample holds a few counts of this clonotype. The J gene is TRBJ1-2, the V gene TRBV9, with D possibly matching TRBD1 (5 bases). The CDR3 sequence is 16 residues long. V was pared by 3 bases and J by 0 bases, with 15 bases between. Germline values: CDR1 SGDLS, CDR2 YYNGEE. The CDR3 reads CASSAGTPLANYGYTF. DNA for the CDR3: TGTGCCAGCAGCGCGGGGACTCCCTTAGCTAACTATGGCTACACCTTC. Full variable domain (remainder filled in from reference TRBV9 and TRBJ1-2): DSGVTQTPKHLITATGQRVTLRCSPRSGDLSVYWYQQSLDQGLQFLIQYYNGEERAKGNILERFSAQQFPDLHSELNLSSLELGDSALYFCASSAGTPLANYGYTFGSGTRLTVV.